The 12 T cell receptor beta chains listed next were all sequenced from one sample in a study of blood T cell repertoires in COVID-19. Produced via immunoSEQ multiplex PCR; TCRdb's table is partial and in-frame only. The sample has about 190,000 clones; 84% are singletons. Sequencing was done on a sample of peripheral blood. The receptors shown here come from a human donor in a cohort sampled during active COVID-19.

The chain carries TRBV6-1 and TRBJ1-5; 10 bases fit TRBD1. There are 16 residues in the CDR3. The germline CDR1 and CDR2 sequences are MNHNS and SASEGT. Unmatched junction bases numbered 6, after V lost 2 bases and J lost 5 bases. CDR3 region: CASSEMGQGTYQPQHF. DNA of the CDR3: TGTGCCAGCAGTGAAATGGGACAGGGGACGTATCAGCCCCAGCATTTT.

The V and J genes are TRBV6-5 and TRBJ2-7; TRBD2 is a possible D gene (6 bases). The V and J ends lost 6 bases and 2 bases respectively, with 14 bases between them. Germline values: CDR1 MNHEY, CDR2 SVGAGI. The CDR3 contains 14 residues. The CDR3 loop reads CASRAGRDTYEQYF. The CDR3 DNA is TGTGCCAGCAGGGCGGGGCGAGACACCTACGAGCAGTACTTC.

The table lists this clone with a count of one. The J gene is TRBJ2-1, the V gene TRBV9, with 8 bases that match TRBD2. This CDR3 is built from 15 residues. Germline V gene lookup returns CDR1 SGDLS and CDR2 YYNGEE. The V and J ends lost 4 bases and 2 bases, in that order; junction bases with no gene match: 5. CDR3 protein: CASSRRGVPYNEQFF. CDR3 coding DNA: TGTGCCAGCAGCCGGCGGGGGGTCCCCTACAATGAGCAGTTCTTC.

The chain employs TRBV2 and TRBJ1-5; D is undetermined. CDR1 and CDR2 from the germline V gene are SNHLY and FYNNEI. The CDR3 loop spans 13 amino acids. V shed 7 bases and J shed 1 base, with 8 bases lying between them. CDR3 amino acids: CASMGDSNQPQHF. The CDR3 region has the DNA TGTGCCAGCATGGGAGACAGCAATCAGCCCCAGCATTTT. The whole variable domain, filled in from reference TRBV2 and TRBJ1-5, reads EPEVTQTPSHQVTQMGQEVILRCVPISNHLYFYWYRQILGQKVEFLVSFYNNEISEKSEIFDDQFSVERPDGSNFTLKIRSTKLEDSAMYFCASMGDSNQPQHFGDGTRLSIL.

In its sample, this clone was seen a few times. This chain joins TRBV7-9 and TRBJ2-3; D might be TRBD2 (6 bases). Germline-derived CDR1 and CDR2 are SEHNR and FQNEAQ (reference sequence). The CDR3 contains 15 residues. V was trimmed by 7 bases and J by 3 bases, leaving 17 bases between them. The CDR3 nucleotides read TGTGCCAGCATCTCCCGGGGGAGGTGGACAGATACGCAGTATTTT. Its translation: CASISRGRWTDTQYF.

In its sample, this clone was seen once. The V call is TRBV28, the J call TRBJ1-1; maybe TRBD1 (6 bases). V was clipped by 6 bases and J by 8 bases, with 16 bases between them. CDR1 is MDHEN and CDR2 is SYDVKM in the germline V gene. CDR3 length equals 13 residues. CDR3 sequence (DNA): TGTGCCAGCAGGGGCACACCCGGGACAGAAGCTTTCTTT. Amino acid sequence: CASRGTPGTEAFF.

The chain combines TRBV9 with TRBJ2-2; no definite D call. Between the trimmed V and J ends, which lost 4 bases and 8 bases, there was a span of 9 bases. Germline CDR1 and CDR2: SGDLS and YYNGEE. This CDR3 contains 12 residues. In DNA form, the CDR3 reads TGTGCCAGCAGCTCTCCTTCTGGGGAGCTGTTTTTT. It yields the protein CASSSPSGELFF.

This clone was observed a single time. Written as DNA, the CDR3 is TGCGCCAGCAGCTTGGCCAGCGGGAGCGGTACCGGGGAGCTGTTTTTT. This sequence encodes CASSLASGSGTGELFF. V and J are TRBV5-1 and TRBJ2-2; TRBD2 agrees at 8 bases. Germline loops: CDR1 SGHRS, CDR2 YFSETQ. CDR3 length: 16 residues. V dropped 0 bases and J dropped 5; count of bases not matched to a gene: 6.

The rearrangement links TRBV6-1 to TRBJ2-3, with D possibly being TRBD1 (5 bases). V lost 4 bases and J lost 0, with 14 bases in between. Germline V gene data show CDR1 as MNHNS and CDR2 as SASEGT. The CDR3 totals 16 residues. CDR3 bases: TGTGCCAGCAGTGTGAAACCGACAGCTAGCACAGATACGCAGTATTTT. Its translation is CASSVKPTASTDTQYF.

J is TRBJ1-1 and V is TRBV5-1, with D possibly matching TRBD1 (6 bases). The CDR3 is made up of 12 amino acids. CDR1 is SGHRS, CDR2 YFSETQ, per germline. The ends were cut back, 4 bases at V and 5 bases at J, with 9 bases in the middle. The CDR3: CASSPQGTEAFF. The CDR3 nucleotides are TGCGCCAGCAGCCCGCAGGGGACTGAAGCTTTCTTT.

The rearrangement uses TRBV2 and TRBJ2-2; 7 bases align to TRBD1. With 2 bases clipped from V and 4 bases from J, the junction kept 4 bases outside the gene matches. Per the germline V gene, CDR1 is SNHLY and CDR2 is FYNNEI. The CDR3 contains 15 residues. Here the CDR3 DNA reads TGTGCCAGCAGTGAAAACGAGGGGGCCACCGGGGAGCTGTTTTTT. It encodes CASSENEGATGELFF. Filled out from reference TRBV2 and TRBJ2-2, the complete variable domain reads EPEVTQTPSHQVTQMGQEVILRCVPISNHLYFYWYRQILGQKVEFLVSFYNNEISEKSEIFDDQFSVERPDGSNFTLKIRSTKLEDSAMYFCASSENEGATGELFFGEGSRLTVL.

V and J are TRBV5-1 and TRBJ1-6; no definite D call. Germline lookup yields CDR1 SGHRS and CDR2 YFSETQ. The CDR3 loop spans 18 amino acids. V dropped 4 bases and J dropped 0 bases, with 17 bases sitting between them. In DNA form, the CDR3 reads TGCGCCAGCAGCCACCGAATCGGGTCTAGCTCCTATAATTCACCCCTCCACTTT. It specifies CASSHRIGSSSYNSPLHF.